This TCR beta chain was recorded in a study of T cells after yellow fever vaccination. J lost 6 bases, V lost 3 bases, and 8 bases had no gene match. Germline V gene data show CDR1 as DFQATT and CDR2 as SNEGSKA (reference sequence). There are 13 residues in the CDR3. TCRdb reprocessed the 5' RACE reads via MiXCR and lists one record per CDR3 protein. This sample has hundreds of thousands of distinct CDR3 sequences; 12% occur once, and the top ten carry approximately 15%. The sequence was obtained from a man in his thirties or forties who received the YFV17D yellow fever vaccine. Sequencing used PBMCs, obtained on the day of the yellow fever booster vaccination. The chain carries TRBV20-1 and TRBJ2-7; 7 bases are a match to TRBD1. CDR3 in DNA: TGCAGTGCTAGGATGACAGGGTTATTCGAGCAGTACTTC. This sequence encodes CSARMTGLFEQYF.